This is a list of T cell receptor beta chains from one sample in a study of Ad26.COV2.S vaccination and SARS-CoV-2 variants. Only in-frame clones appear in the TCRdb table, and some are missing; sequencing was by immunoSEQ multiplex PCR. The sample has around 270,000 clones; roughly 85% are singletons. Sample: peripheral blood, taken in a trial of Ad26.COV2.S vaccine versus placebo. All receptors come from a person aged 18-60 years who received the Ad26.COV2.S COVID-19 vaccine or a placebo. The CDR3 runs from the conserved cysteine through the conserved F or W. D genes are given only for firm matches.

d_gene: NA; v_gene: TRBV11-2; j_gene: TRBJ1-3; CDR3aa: CASSPKGGAGNTIYF; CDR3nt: TGTGCCAGCAGCCCTAAGGGGGGAGCTGGAAACACCATATATTTT
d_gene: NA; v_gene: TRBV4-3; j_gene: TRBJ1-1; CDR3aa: CASSQDDSEAFF; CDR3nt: TGCGCCAGCAGCCAAGATGACAGTGAAGCTTTCTTT
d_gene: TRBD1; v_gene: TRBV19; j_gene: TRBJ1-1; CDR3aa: CASSLTGGYTEAFF; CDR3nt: TGTGCCAGTAGCCTGACAGGGGGGTACACTGAAGCTTTCTTT
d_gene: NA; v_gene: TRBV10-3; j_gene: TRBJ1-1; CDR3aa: CAISGAGPEAFF; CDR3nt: TGTGCCATCAGTGGGGCAGGGCCTGAAGCTTTCTTT
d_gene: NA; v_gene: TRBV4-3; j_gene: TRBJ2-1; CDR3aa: CASSQERGWINEQFF; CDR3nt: TGCGCCAGCAGCCAAGAGCGGGGTTGGATCAATGAGCAGTTCTTC
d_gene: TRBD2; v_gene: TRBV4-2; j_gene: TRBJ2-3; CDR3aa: CASSQELAGDTQYF; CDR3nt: TGTGCCAGCAGCCAAGAACTAGCGGGAGATACGCAGTATTTT
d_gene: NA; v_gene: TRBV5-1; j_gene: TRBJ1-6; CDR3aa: CASSPGGPTYNSPLHF; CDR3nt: TGCGCCAGCAGCCCCGGGGGCCCTACCTATAATTCACCCCTCCACTTT
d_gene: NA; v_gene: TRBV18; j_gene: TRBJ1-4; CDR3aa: CASSPEGLATNEKLFF; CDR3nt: TGTGCCAGCTCACCCGAAGGACTTGCAACTAATGAAAAACTGTTTTTT
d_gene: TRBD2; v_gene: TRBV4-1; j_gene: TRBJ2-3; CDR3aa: CASSQGTSGGTDTQYF; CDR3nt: TGCGCCAGCAGCCAGGGGACTAGCGGGGGGACAGATACGCAGTATTTT
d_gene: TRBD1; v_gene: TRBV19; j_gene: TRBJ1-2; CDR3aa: CASSITGDGYGYTF; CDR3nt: TGTGCCAGTAGTATTACAGGGGACGGCTATGGCTACACCTTC
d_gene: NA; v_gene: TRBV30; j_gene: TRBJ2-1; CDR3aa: CAWTDRLETYNEQFF; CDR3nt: TGTGCCTGGACCGACCGACTAGAGACGTACAATGAGCAGTTCTTC
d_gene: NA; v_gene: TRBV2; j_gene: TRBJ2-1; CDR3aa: CASNREYAGDEQFF; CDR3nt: TGTGCCAGCAACAGGGAGTACGCGGGGGATGAGCAGTTCTTC
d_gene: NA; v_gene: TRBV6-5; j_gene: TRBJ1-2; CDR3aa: CASNPRADYGYTF; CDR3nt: TGTGCCAGCAATCCCAGGGCGGACTATGGCTACACCTTC
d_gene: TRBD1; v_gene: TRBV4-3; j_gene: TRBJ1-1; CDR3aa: CASSQDVRGLLSTEAFF; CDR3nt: TGCGCCAGCAGCCAAGATGTCAGGGGGCTTCTTTCCACTGAAGCTTTCTTT
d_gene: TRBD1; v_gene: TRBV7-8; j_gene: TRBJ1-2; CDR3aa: CASSLTPGQGLNYGYTF; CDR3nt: TGTGCCAGCAGCTTAACGCCTGGACAGGGTTTGAACTATGGCTACACCTTC
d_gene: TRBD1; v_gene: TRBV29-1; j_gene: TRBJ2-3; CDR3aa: CSVEDLKTGGNDTQYF; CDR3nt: TGCAGCGTTGAAGATTTGAAGACAGGGGGTAATGATACGCAGTATTTT
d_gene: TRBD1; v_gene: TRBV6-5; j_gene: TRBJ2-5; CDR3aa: CASRTTGEETQYF; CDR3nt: TGTGCCAGCAGGACTACAGGGGAAGAGACCCAGTACTTC
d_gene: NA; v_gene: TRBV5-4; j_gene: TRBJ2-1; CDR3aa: CASGHQSSYNEQFF; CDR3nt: TGTGCCAGCGGTCATCAAAGCTCCTACAATGAGCAGTTCTTC
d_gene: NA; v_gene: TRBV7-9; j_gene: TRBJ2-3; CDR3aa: CASSLAGIEVSDTQYF; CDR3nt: TGTGCCAGCAGCTTAGCGGGGATTGAGGTTTCCGATACGCAGTATTTT
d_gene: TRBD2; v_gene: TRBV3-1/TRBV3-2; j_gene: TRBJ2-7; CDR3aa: CASSQVGGYEQYF; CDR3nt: TGTGCCAGCAGCCAAGTGGGGGGGTACGAGCAGTACTTC
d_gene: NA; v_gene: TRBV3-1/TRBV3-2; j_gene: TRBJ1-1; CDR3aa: CASSQVKGPRRGTEAFF; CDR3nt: TGTGCCAGCAGCCAAGTTAAGGGCCCCCGTAGGGGTACTGAAGCTTTCTTT